The 12 T cell receptor beta chains below were found in one sample sequenced in a study of regulatory T cells in long-lasting Graves disease. iRepertoire HTBI primers and Arm-PCR of CDR3 regions built TCR beta libraries. TCRdb processed the multiplex PCR reads anew with MiXCR; each CDR3 protein has one entry. The sample includes 350,000 to 500,000 distinct CDR3 sequences, roughly 17% of them seen just once. Time point described: newly diagnosed GD, antithyroid drugs for less than 3 months. From PBMCs, RNA was extracted and then used to make the TCR library. These sequences were also reported in another study, on T cells in Graves' hyperthyroidism and ophthalmopathy.

The material was peripheral blood mononuclear cells (PBMCs), obtained at new diagnosis, from a patient treated with antithyroid drugs. The receptors stem from a woman in her twenties or thirties with Graves disease.

As for this clonotype: One end of the junction is discordant with germline, which a read error may explain. The rearrangement uses TRBV5-1 and TRBJ2-5, with D maybe TRBD2 (5 bases). Germline-derived CDR1 and CDR2 are SGHRS and YFSETQ. This CDR3 spans 14 amino acids. CDR3 protein: CASSQAGGKETQYF. Written as DNA, the CDR3 is TGTGCCAGCAGCCAAGCTGGAGGCAAAGAGACCCAGTACTTC.

This clonotype has at least ten counts. The junction shows a germline mismatch at one end, possibly a read error. The gene calls are TRBV11-2 and TRBJ2-5; D may be TRBD1 or TRBD2 (5 bases each). Germline V lookup: CDR1 SGHAT, CDR2 FQNNGV. This CDR3 has 13 residues. CDR3 sequence: CASRLDMGETLYF. In DNA form, the CDR3 reads TGTGCCAGCAGACTGGACATGGGGGAGACCCTGTACTTC.

This clonotype has only a few counts. Written as DNA, the CDR3 is TGCAGCGTTGCGTCCGGGACAGGGTGGAGGGCCAAAAACATTCAGTACTTC. This translates into CSVASGTGWRAKNIQYF. V gene TRBV29-1 combines with J gene TRBJ2-4, with 9 bases matching TRBD1. Germline CDR1 SQVTM, CDR2 ANQGSEA. V lost 4 bases, J lost 1 base, and 11 bases stayed unmatched. The CDR3 runs to 17 residues. The full variable domain, completed using reference TRBV29-1 and TRBJ2-4, is SAVISQKPSRDICQRGTSLTIQCQVDSQVTMMFWYRQQPGQSLTLIATANQGSEATYESGFVIDKFPISRPNLTFSTLTVSNMSPEDSSIYLCSVASGTGWRAKNIQYFGAGTRLSVL.

Many counts were recorded for this clonotype. The gene calls are TRBV7-9 and TRBJ1-1; no reliable D call. The CDR3 is made up of 14 amino acids. Germline CDR1 is SEHNR and CDR2 is FQNEAQ (reference sequence). Trimming took off 4 bases at V and 4 bases at J, with 13 bases between the two ends. The CDR3 bases are TGTGCCAGCAGCTCAACATCGGAGGGCACTGAAGCTTTCTTT. Amino acid sequence: CASSSTSEGTEAFF.

This clonotype was seen ten or more times. The genes are TRBV7-9 and TRBJ2-5, with a possible D match to TRBD2 (6 bases). V was clipped by 1 base and J by 5 bases, with 11 bases between them. There are 14 residues in the CDR3. Per germline, CDR1 SEHNR and CDR2 FQNEAQ (reference sequence). CDR3 DNA sequence: TGTGCCAGCAGCTTAGTCCCTAGCGACGAGACCCAGTACTTC. It is translated as CASSLVPSDETQYF.

This clonotype was detected a few times. This sequence joins TRBV4-2 and TRBJ2-7, with 12 nucleotides matching TRBD2. Germline trimming cut 0 bases from V and 2 bases from J; bases unmatched to any gene: 5. The CDR3 spans 17 residues. Germline CDR1 is LGHNA and CDR2 is YNFKEQ. CDR3 sequence: CASSQEGLAGGTYEQYF. The DNA for the CDR3 is TGTGCCAGCAGCCAAGAAGGGCTAGCGGGAGGGACCTACGAGCAGTACTTC.

The rearrangement uses TRBV15 and TRBJ1-4; D is unclear. Trimming shortened V by 3 bases and J by 7 bases, and 12 bases separated the two germline ends. CDR3 length: 14 amino acids. Germline CDR1 LNHNV, CDR2 YYDKDF (reference sequence). The DNA of the CDR3 is TGTGCCACCAGCAGCTTGAGCGGGAGTGAAAAACTGTTTTTT. Translating it yields CATSSLSGSEKLFF.

This clonotype has ten or more counts. The chain couples TRBV27 to TRBJ1-2; TRBD1 aligns across 7 bases. The ends lost 6 bases at V and 5 bases at J; junction bases unmatched: 15. The V gene's germline CDR1 is MNHEY and CDR2 SMNVEV (reference sequence). The CDR3 has 16 amino acids. DNA of the CDR3: TGTGCCAGCAGCTTCCTCCCGACCAGGGGGGGGTATGGCTACACCTTC. It specifies CASSFLPTRGGYGYTF.

This clonotype was recorded many times. V usage is TRBV27 and J usage is TRBJ1-5; the match to TRBD1 covers 12 bases. The CDR3 is 15 residues long. The germline V gene encodes CDR1 MNHEY and CDR2 SMNVEV (reference sequence). Trimming took 5 bases from V and 5 from J; bases not matched to a gene: 4. The CDR3 here is CASSPGTGGDQPQHF. In DNA form, the CDR3 reads TGTGCCAGCAGTCCAGGGACAGGGGGCGATCAGCCCCAGCATTTT.

The chain uses TRBV19 and TRBJ2-1, with 11 bases matching TRBD2. Germline-derived CDR1 and CDR2 are LNHDA and SQIVND (reference sequence). V trimming: 7 bases; J trimming: 10 bases; junction bases outside the gene matches: 12. There are 15 residues in the CDR3. In nucleotides, the CDR3 is TGTGCCAGTATGACCGGGACTAGCGGACTACCGGAGCAGTTCTTC. Encoded protein: CASMTGTSGLPEQFF.

There are a few counts of this clonotype. This chain uses TRBV14 with TRBJ1-1; no reliable D call. V lost 1 base to trimming and J lost 4 bases, with 7 bases between them. This CDR3 contains 13 residues. The germline V gene has CDR1 SGHDN and CDR2 FVKESK. CDR3 region: CASSQGLSTEAFF. The CDR3 DNA reads as TGTGCCAGCAGCCAAGGATTATCCACTGAAGCTTTCTTT.

This clonotype appeared many times. The chain combines TRBV11-3 with TRBJ2-1, with 11 bases identical to TRBD1. The CDR3 covers 13 residues. CDR1 and CDR2 (germline): SGHNT, YENEEA. V shed 5 bases, J shed 8 bases, and the junction held 2 bases outside the gene matches. CDR3 protein: CASSRGQGDEQFF. In DNA form, the CDR3 reads TGTGCCAGCAGCAGGGGACAGGGGGATGAGCAGTTCTTC.